This T cell receptor (beta chain) emerged from a study of blood T cell repertoires in COVID-19 (dated by TCRdb to the early 2020s). Background for the entire study: Samples covering the acute and convalescent phases of COVID-19 were provided by collaborators in the United States, Italy and Spain. The prospective study material was composed of cDNA or gDNA derived from T cells, B-cell-depleted T cells, or PBMCs. Subjects who had been exposed to COVID-19, were actively infected with it, or had recovered from it provided the deeply sampled blood TCRbeta repertoires that made up the dataset. The repertoires were released in a freely available public database intended as a resource for research on the immune response to SARS-CoV-2. Samples were obtained from the ongoing ImmuneRACE study (first 160 participants) and from over a thousand subjects provided by 6 global collaborators. Nearly every sample came with metadata listing a de-identified subject ID, COVID-19 status, age in years and sex. Where available, HLA class I and class II types were taken from metadata supplied by the sample provider and were not determined by assay-based typing.

The study at large found these results: How much clinical and demographic metadata was included differed by source and by participant, and the metadata was provided uncurated.

Participants in the prospective study were aged roughly 18 to 89 years, lived in some 24 United States geographic areas, and enrolled through a virtual design. In the prospective study, cohorts were assigned on the basis of participant-reported clinical history obtained from a screening survey and a study questionnaire. Recovered participants in ImmuneRACE Cohort 3 were defined by two consecutive negative NP/OP PCR tests, clearance by a healthcare professional, or resolution of symptoms. In the prospective study, mobile phlebotomists collected whole blood, serum and a nasopharyngeal or oropharyngeal swab from each participant. Additional blood draws and questionnaires over an approximately two-month period could optionally be provided by prospective study participants. Before DNA extraction, blood samples from the prospective study were shipped at room temperature or frozen. Trimming leaves V shorter by 1 base and J shorter by 0 bases, with the junction holding 11 bases beyond the gene matches. CDR1 and CDR2, per the germline V gene, are KGHDR and SFDVKD. From the cysteine up to the phenylalanine, the CDR3 has a length of 21 residues. CDR3 DNA is the only sequence kept; it has 63 bases, read in frame from the first base.

TCRbeta CDR3 regions were amplified from genomic DNA by means of the immunoSEQ Assay, a bias-controlled multiplex PCR. Per the original workflow: The number of nucleated cells in each sample was estimated from the amplification of reference gene primers within the assay. To quantify the absolute abundance of each unique TCRbeta CDR3 rearrangement, sequence reads were collapsed and filtered. For each sample, productive Simpson clonality was calculated as the square root of Simpson's diversity index over productive rearrangements. Not all clones reach the TCRdb copy of this immuneACCESS table, which keeps in-frame sequences only. Checked studies attribute under half of the gap to unresolved V genes and leave the rest unexplained. D and trimming were read from the DNA, whereas the V and J calls and clone size are those reported in that table. The sample includes under 200,000 clones, with 80% observed a single time. Jointly, the top ten make up 3% to 3.5% of the sample.

On this clone: Which antigen it targets is not known. The record has no base qualities; no much larger clone is one base away.

The TCR comes from a woman aged 60-75 years who had recovered from COVID-19. The sequenced material came from PBMCs or T cells enriched from blood (not recorded which). Here the chain combines TRBV24-1 and TRBJ2-3, with 14 bases in between that match TRBD2. The CDR3 region has the sequence CATSDFRLAGGFYSSTDTQYF. The DNA sequence follows: TGTGCCACCAGTGATTTCCGACTAGCGGGGGGGTTCTACTCTAGCACAGATACGCAGTATTTT.